The 22 T cell receptor beta chains below were found in one sample sequenced in a study of beta chain features in type 1 diabetes. All of the isolated RNA was reverse transcribed, so expressed TCRB transcripts were sequenced. Profiling relied on immunoSEQ multiplex PCR, and the TCRdb table lists in-frame clones only, not all of them. The sample holds 810,000 or so clones; roughly 17% are singletons and the top ten take 0.023%. Material for sequencing was naive CD4+ T cells from blood. The receptor source for this set is a woman between 18 and 29 years old in good health.

This clone was seen more than once but under ten times. The gene calls are TRBV5-1 and TRBJ2-3; D not certain. Trimming shortened V by 1 base and J by 0 bases, and 9 bases separated the two germline ends. Germline CDR1 reads SGHRS; CDR2 reads YFSETQ. The CDR3 sequence is 15 residues long. CDR3 region: CASSLIQASTDTQYF. CDR3 DNA: TGCGCCAGCAGCTTGATTCAGGCTAGCACAGATACGCAGTATTTT.

This clone was detected only a few times. V gene TRBV27 combines with J gene TRBJ2-3; 9 nucleotides agree with TRBD2. This CDR3 is 13 amino acids long. The V and J ends lost 8 bases and 6 bases, in that order; junction bases with no gene match: 6. From germline, CDR1 is MNHEY and CDR2 SMNVEV (reference sequence). The CDR3 DNA sequence: TGTGCCAGCCAGCGGGGGGCCGGGGATACGCAGTATTTT. It specifies CASQRGAGDTQYF.

This clone was seen a handful of times. The chain has TRBV5-6 and TRBJ2-6; D remains unclear. The CDR3 covers 15 residues. V lost 0 bases to trimming and J lost 2 bases, with 6 bases between them. Germline CDR1 reads SGHDT; CDR2 reads YYEEEE. For the CDR3, the DNA is TGTGCCAGCAGCTTGGCCAACGCTGGGGCCAACGTCCTGACTTTC. Its translation: CASSLANAGANVLTF.

The V gene is TRBV28, the J gene TRBJ2-3, with TRBD2 as a possible D gene (5 bases). This CDR3 region has 18 residues. CDR1 and CDR2 (germline): MDHEN, SYDVKM. V lost 4 bases and J 2 bases, leaving 22 bases between the germline ends. The DNA of the CDR3 is TGTGCCAGCAGTTCACCAAATAGTCGGGGTCTCCCCACAGATACGCAGTATTTT. Amino acid sequence: CASSSPNSRGLPTDTQYF. The variable domain in full, with the rest retrieved from reference TRBV28 and TRBJ2-3, is DVKVTQSSRYLVKRTGEKVFLECVQDMDHENMFWYRQDPGLGLRLIYFSYDVKMKEKGDIPEGYSVSREKKERFSLILESASTNQTSMYLCASSSPNSRGLPTDTQYFGPGTRLTVL.

This clone was seen more than once but under ten times. The CDR3 DNA is TGCGCCAGCAGCCTGAACTTATCAGGGGGCCGGAGAAGCTCCTACAATGAGCAGTTCTTC. It translates to CASSLNLSGGRRSSYNEQFF. V usage is TRBV5-1 and J usage is TRBJ2-1; 8 nucleotides line up with TRBD1. The V gene's germline CDR1 is SGHRS and CDR2 YFSETQ. The CDR3 length is 20 residues. Trimming at V came to 4 bases and at J to 0 bases, leaving 18 bases not matched to a gene. Full variable domain (remainder filled in from reference TRBV5-1 and TRBJ2-1): KAGVTQTPRYLIKTRGQQVTLSCSPISGHRSVSWYQQTPGQGLQFLFEYFSETQRNKGNFPGRFSGRQFSNSRSEMNVSTLELGDSALYLCASSLNLSGGRRSSYNEQFFGPGTRLTVL.

The genes are TRBV23-1 and TRBJ2-5, with 13 bases fitting TRBD2. TRBV23-1 is reported as an ORF; its role is uncertain. The CDR3 covers 19 residues. Trimming cost V 4 bases and J 3 bases; bases outside gene matches: 14. The CDR3 is CASSPRTSGSEHTEETQYF. As DNA, the CDR3 is TGCGCCAGCAGTCCTCGGACTAGCGGGAGTGAACACACAGAAGAGACCCAGTACTTC.

There are a few counts of this clone. This rearrangement joins TRBV10-3 to TRBJ2-1, with 8 nucleotides matching TRBD2. The J segment lost 15 bases and the V segment lost 2 bases, leaving 12 bases of the junction unmatched. CDR3 length equals 14 residues. The germline V gene encodes CDR1 ENHRY and CDR2 SYGVKD. The CDR3 DNA reads as TGTGCCATCAGTGAGGGGACTTCTAGCGGGCGGGCGTTCTTC. Protein product: CAISEGTSSGRAFF.

The chain links TRBV19 to TRBJ2-5; 7 nucleotides line up with TRBD1. The DNA matches TRBJ2-7 better at its end, which makes the J call doubtful. The CDR3 is made up of 14 amino acids. CDR1 LNHDA and CDR2 SQIVND come from the germline V gene (reference sequence). CDR3 in amino acids: CASSAHRGTYEQYF. DNA for the CDR3: TGTGCCAGTAGTGCCCACAGGGGAACCTACGAGCAGTACTTC.

The V and J genes are TRBV28 and TRBJ2-5; D remains unclear. CDR1 is MDHEN and CDR2 is SYDVKM in the germline V gene. V was shortened by 6 bases and J by 5 bases, with 19 bases between the two germline ends. This CDR3 has 15 amino acids. DNA for the CDR3: TGTGCCAGCAGACCGAGACTGGCACTGGTGGAGACCCAGTACTTC. Translation gives CASRPRLALVETQYF.

This clone was seen a few times. This rearrangement joins TRBV7-2 to TRBJ2-7, with TRBD2 matching over 8 bases. V was clipped by 2 bases and J by 0 bases; unmatched bases: 3. CDR1 is SGHTA and CDR2 is FQGNSA in the germline V gene. The length of the CDR3 is 15 residues. CDR3 nucleotide sequence: TGTGCCAGCAGCTTAACTAGCGGCCACTCCTACGAGCAGTACTTC. It is translated as CASSLTSGHSYEQYF.

This clone has just a few counts. CDR3 region: CASSQVLGVQETQYF. CDR3 sequence (DNA): TGTGCCAGCAGCCAGGTACTTGGCGTTCAAGAGACCCAGTACTTC. The genes are TRBV4-2 and TRBJ2-5; D unresolved. Germline V gene data show CDR1 as LGHNA and CDR2 as YNFKEQ. V was trimmed by 3 bases and J by 2 bases, leaving 13 bases between them. The CDR3 sequence is 15 residues long.

The J gene is TRBJ2-7, the V gene TRBV18; D might be TRBD1 or TRBD2, each matching 5 bases. The V and J ends lost 6 bases and 6 bases respectively, with 18 bases between them. The germline V gene encodes CDR1 KGHSH and CDR2 LQKENI. The CDR3 length is 14 residues. The CDR3 coding sequence is TGTGCCAGCTCCCTTCCGGGGCCGCAGCCCGAGCAGTACTTC. This gives the protein CASSLPGPQPEQYF.

This clone was seen a handful of times. The genes are TRBV19 and TRBJ1-2; D remains ambiguous. This CDR3 is built from 15 residues. Deletions cut 3 bases from V and 3 bases from J, with 14 bases between. Germline CDR1 LNHDA, CDR2 SQIVND (reference sequence). The CDR3 coding sequence is TGTGCCAGTAGTATCTCTCATCCAGGCTACTATGGCTACACCTTC. Amino acids: CASSISHPGYYGYTF. Complete variable domain (other parts from reference TRBV19 and TRBJ1-2): DGGITQSPKYLFRKEGQNVTLSCEQNLNHDAMYWYRQDPGQGLRLIYYSQIVNDFQKGDIAEGYSVSREKKESFPLTVTSAQKNPTAFYLCASSISHPGYYGYTFGSGTRLTVV.

V is TRBV19 and J is TRBJ2-2; D possibly corresponds to TRBD2 (5 bases). The germline CDR1 and CDR2 sequences are LNHDA and SQIVND (reference sequence). V lost 5 bases and J lost 0, with 16 bases in between. This CDR3 is 17 amino acids long. The CDR3: CASSAIKSGPNTGELFF. DNA for the CDR3: TGTGCCAGTAGTGCCATCAAAAGCGGACCGAACACCGGGGAGCTGTTTTTT.

This clone was observed a few times. This may be a read error, as it is one base from a much larger clone. Other DNA sequences within the sample encode an identical CDR3. The J gene is TRBJ2-1, the V gene TRBV6-5; D is uncertain. Germline loops: CDR1 MNHEY, CDR2 SVGAGI. The V and J ends lost 7 bases and 0 bases respectively, with 1 base between them. The length of the CDR3 is 11 residues. The CDR3 DNA reads TGTGCCAGCACCTCCTACAATGAGCAGTTCTTC. Its protein is CASTSYNEQFF.

This clone was recorded a few times. The V and J genes are TRBV9 and TRBJ2-5, with TRBD1 identical over 7 bases. Germline trimming cut 3 bases from V and 1 base from J; bases unmatched to any gene: 3. The germline V gene encodes CDR1 SGDLS and CDR2 YYNGEE. The CDR3 spans 14 residues. The CDR3 spells CASSARQGQETQYF. The CDR3 nucleotides are TGTGCCAGCAGCGCCCGACAGGGCCAAGAGACCCAGTACTTC.

This clone has only a few counts. This chain joins TRBV7-2 and TRBJ2-1; perhaps TRBD2 as D (6 bases). Germline V gives CDR1 SGHTA, CDR2 FQGNSA. The germline V and J ends were trimmed by 5 bases and 3 bases, with 17 bases remaining between them. This CDR3 is 16 amino acids long. This CDR3 is CASSTHGTGRYNEQFF. The CDR3 coding sequence is TGTGCCAGCAGCACTCACGGGACTGGACGCTACAATGAGCAGTTCTTC.

Here the CDR3 reads CASSHRQGFGGYTF. CDR3 in DNA: TGCGCCAGCAGCCACAGACAGGGATTTGGCGGCTACACCTTC. The J gene is TRBJ1-2, the V gene TRBV4-3; 7 nucleotides line up with TRBD1. J lost 8 bases, V lost 3 bases, and 9 bases had no gene match. CDR3 length: 14 amino acids. CDR1 and CDR2 from the germline V gene are LGHNA and YSLEER.

The chain combines TRBV7-2 with TRBJ2-1, with 7 bases that match TRBD1. The CDR3 sequence is 15 residues long. With 5 bases clipped from V and 2 bases from J, the junction kept 6 bases outside the gene matches. The germline CDR1 and CDR2 sequences are SGHTA and FQGNSA. The CDR3 loop is CASSLTGNPYNEQFF. The DNA for the CDR3 is TGTGCCAGCAGCCTGACAGGGAACCCCTACAATGAGCAGTTCTTC.

The V call is TRBV5-4, the J call TRBJ2-2; D not certain. The CDR3 covers 14 residues. Trimming stripped 7 bases from V and 0 bases from J, with 10 bases between. Germline V gene lookup returns CDR1 SGHNT and CDR2 YYREEE (reference sequence). The DNA for the CDR3 is TGTGCCAGCTCGTCGGTATCGAACACCGGGGAGCTGTTTTTT. Translation: CASSSVSNTGELFF.

The rearrangement uses TRBV4-3 and TRBJ1-4, with D hard to call. Between the trimmed V and J ends, which lost 5 bases and 4 bases, there was a span of 11 bases. The length of the CDR3 is 14 residues. The germline CDR1 and CDR2 sequences are LGHNA and YSLEER. DNA for the CDR3: TGCGCCAGCAGCACTCAAATGAGTAATGAAAAACTGTTTTTT. It is translated as CASSTQMSNEKLFF.

This clone was seen only a few times. V is TRBV7-2 and J is TRBJ2-2, with 7 bases aligning to TRBD2. The CDR3 totals 15 residues. CDR1 SGHTA and CDR2 FQGNSA come from the germline V gene. The V gene end was trimmed by 5 bases and the J gene end by 6 bases; junction bases not matched to a gene: 9. The CDR3 loop is CASSRTSDQAGELFF. The CDR3 nucleotides are TGTGCCAGCAGCCGAACTAGCGATCAGGCCGGGGAGCTGTTTTTT. The complete variable domain, with remaining parts taken from reference TRBV7-2 and TRBJ2-2, reads GAGVSQSPSNKVTEKGKDVELRCDPISGHTALYWYRQSLGQGLEFLIYFQGNSAPDKSGLPSDRFSAERTGGSVSTLTIQRTQQEDSAVYLCASSRTSDQAGELFFGEGSRLTVL.